This T cell receptor (beta chain) was observed in a study of vaccination and CD4 T cells after COVID-19. Across the whole study: Every participant had a vaccine, which was either BNT162b2 or mRNA-1273, given in two doses. Samples were taken after vaccination, a median of around 78 days after dose two, with a range of 14 to 241.

Scientists ran DNA taken from cultured CD4+ T cells through the Oncomine TCR Beta short-read assay for sequencing. TCRdb ran MiXCR on the PCR reads and lists one entry per CDR3 protein. The data hold thousands of distinct CDR3 sequences, with roughly 80% observed a single time. Notes on this clonotype: Its antigen is undetermined.

Sample treatment: approximately nine-day PBMC culture with coronavirus spike peptide pools or control peptides (ViraFEST assay). Positive PCR dates covered March to December 2020, before US Alpha, Beta and Delta variants. This TCR was recovered from a human donor who had recovered from COVID-19. The sequenced sample was CD4+ T cells from blood, cultured in vitro.

CDR3 nucleotides: TGTGCCAGCAGCCCCCGGTTGCTCTGGGGCTACACCTTC. Translating gives CASSPRLLWGYTF. The chain employs TRBV7-2 and TRBJ1-2; D remains unclear. The CDR3 contains 13 residues. The V and J ends lost 5 bases and 8 bases respectively, with 15 bases between them. Germline V gives CDR1 SGHTA, CDR2 FQGNSA.